This TCR beta chain was observed in a study of early T cells in non-severe SARS-CoV-2 infection (dated by TCRdb to about 2021). Study-wide context: Because TCR sequencing was done on bulk RNA from unsorted whole blood, the alpha and beta chains could not be paired. Broad study findings and their caveats: VDJdb matching was skewed toward anti-spike CD8 responses and likely underestimated virus-specific expansions by missing private and CD4 specificities.

Library preparation employed 5' RACE. Sequencing used a NextSeq 500. Unique molecular identifiers were attached to individual cDNA molecules in the TCR library protocol so that sequencing error and PCR bias could be corrected. TCR alpha and beta chains were both sequenced, and the abundances of alpha and beta sequences in each sample were closely correlated with each other. The original pipeline was this. Decombinator V4 was used to annotate TCR sequences for V gene, J gene and CDR3. TCRs were defined as expanded if a significant change between any two time points was detected under a Poisson model with p below 0.0001. TCR abundances were normalised to the total number of TCRs sequenced per sample and were expressed as counts per million. TRAV1-2 paired with TRAJ12, TRAJ20 or TRAJ33 defined MAIT TCRs, while TRAV10 paired with TRAJ18 defined iNKT TCRs. VDJdb, accessed 1 November 2021, was searched for CMV, EBV and SARS-CoV-2 annotated TCRs, excluding TCRs annotated for multiple antigens. TCRdb passed the public sequencing reads through fastp at Q25 and MiXCR, retaining productive beta sequences. Every entry covers one CDR3 protein and lists the most common genes and DNA from its rows. The V and J calls shown here were made by TCRdb, not taken from the authors' results. Within this sample are about 59,000 distinct CDR3 sequences, with approximately 13% of them counted one time only. Of the sample, approximately 1.3% falls within the top ten clones.

Remarks on this clonotype: Its antigen remains undetermined. Within one base of it there is no much larger clone, and no base qualities were kept.

This was a case-control study nested in a cohort of healthcare workers in London, UK, who had nasopharyngeal swab PCR tests and blood samples taken every week. Healthcare workers were enrolled in the week of the UK lockdown, from 23 to 31 March 2020, and were followed every week for up to roughly 15 weeks. According to the germline V gene (reference sequence), CDR1 reads SEHNR and CDR2 reads FQNEAQ. V lost 4 bases and J lost 4 bases, and the count of bases not matched to a germline gene is 15. The cysteine opens and the phenylalanine closes a CDR3 of 18 amino acids. Of the read, only the CDR3 DNA is kept; its 54 bases are in frame from base 1.

This sequence originates from an adult who was a healthcare worker with PCR-confirmed SARS-CoV-2 infection or an uninfected control (not recorded which). Sequenced sample: whole blood. The V and J genes are TRBV7-9 and TRBJ1-2; 10 middle bases align to TRBD1. CDR3 sequence: CASSYGPAGTGARYGYTF. DNA sequence: TGTGCCAGCAGCTACGGACCAGCCGGGACAGGGGCTCGCTATGGCTACACCTTC.